The next 4 T cell receptor beta chains were all read from a single sample in a study of PD-1 blockade in mismatch repair-deficient tumors. Sequencing used immunoSEQ multiplex PCR; TCRdb keeps in-frame clones, though not all of them. In the table there are 49,000 or so clones, roughly 80% of which are singletons. The specimen comprised peripheral blood, sampled around 19 weeks after starting pembrolizumab. The receptor source for this set is an adult with mismatch repair-deficient cancer.

This chain uses TRBV5-4 with TRBJ2-2, with TRBD1 as a possible D gene (7 bases). The CDR3 totals 13 residues. Trimming pared 4 bases from V and 7 bases from J, leaving 11 bases between. From germline, CDR1 is SGHNT and CDR2 YYREEE (reference sequence). This CDR3 reads CASSPGGRGELFF. Here the CDR3 DNA reads TGTGCCAGCAGCCCAGGGGGGCGCGGGGAGCTGTTTTTT.

The chain couples TRBV10-3 to TRBJ2-2; maybe TRBD2 (5 bases). Trimming took 0 bases from V and 0 from J, leaving 8 bases between them. This CDR3 is built from 16 residues. The germline gives CDR1 ENHRY, CDR2 SYGVKD. CDR3 bases: TGTGCCATCAGTGAGTCGCAACTAGCGAACACCGGGGAGCTGTTTTTT. Translation gives CAISESQLANTGELFF.

V usage is TRBV11-3 and J usage is TRBJ2-4; D might be TRBD1 (6 bases). The CDR3 is 17 amino acids. The ends were cut back, 1 base at V and 0 bases at J, with 13 bases in the middle. From germline, CDR1 is SGHNT and CDR2 YENEEA. DNA for the CDR3: TGTGCCAGCAGCTTAGTCTCGGACAGTCTAGCCAAAAACATTCAGTACTTC. This codes for CASSLVSDSLAKNIQYF.

The chain couples TRBV4-3 to TRBJ2-3, with 15 bases that match TRBD2. Trimming removed 1 base from V and 6 bases from J; junction bases left unmatched: 5. The length of the CDR3 is 17 residues. Germline CDR1 LGHNA, CDR2 YSLEER. The CDR3 spells CASSQGTSGRGSDTQYF. The CDR3 DNA reads TGCGCCAGCAGCCAAGGGACTAGCGGGAGGGGATCGGATACGCAGTATTTT.